This T cell receptor (beta chain) is drawn from a study of T-cell reconstitution after alpha-beta-depleted transplantation in children. Study-wide results and limits: T-cell counts and diversity at one year post-transplant came mainly from newly produced T cells.

The trim removed 4 bases at V and 6 bases at J, leaving 10 bases unmatched. This CDR3 contains 14 residues. In germline, CDR1 is SGHRS, CDR2 YFSETQ. A remark on this clonotype: Its cognate antigen is unknown.

As it was prepared, the TCRbeta library received unique molecular identifiers. TCRdb reprocessed the PCR reads with MiXCR, giving one entry per CDR3 protein. The data contain about 540,000 distinct CDR3 sequences, 20% to 30% of them singletons. This chain links TRBV5-1 with TRBJ2-7; 7 nucleotides line up with TRBD1. This specimen consisted of PBMCs, obtained before TCRalphabeta/CD19-depleted stem cell transplant. This receptor was obtained from a boy in the first two years of life with Wiskott-Aldrich syndrome, due to receive a stem cell transplant. CDR3 region: CASSGNRGEAEQYF. The CDR3 bases are TGCGCCAGCAGCGGAAACAGGGGTGAGGCCGAGCAGTACTTC.